The sequence of this T cell receptor (beta chain) was determined in a study of cytomegalovirus exposure and HLA in healthy donors. The ends were cut back, 4 bases at V and 4 bases at J, with 5 bases in the middle. Germline CDR1 SGHTS, CDR2 YDEGEE. CDR3 length: 12 amino acids. To note about this clone: Its antigen is unidentified.

There were likely unrecorded immune exposures, though donors were nominally healthy when sampled. Study findings and constraints: Analyses of presence and absence presupposed an approximately uniform sequencing depth across donors. Later work associated roughly 17,000 TCR beta sequences with HLA alleles at 0.05 false discovery rate.

Primers: 60 Vbeta forward and 13 Jbeta reverse. Here immunoSEQ multiplex PCR was the method, and the copy in TCRdb shows in-frame clones only, minus some. Its clone listing holds roughly 200,000 clones. The source of this sequence is a man aged 30 to 45 in good health and CMV-seronegative. The gene calls are TRBV5-8 and TRBJ1-4, with D uncertain. The source material was PBMCs. The CDR3 DNA reads as TGTGCCAGCAGCCCAGTTAATGAAAAACTGTTTTTT. Translated, it gives CASSPVNEKLFF.